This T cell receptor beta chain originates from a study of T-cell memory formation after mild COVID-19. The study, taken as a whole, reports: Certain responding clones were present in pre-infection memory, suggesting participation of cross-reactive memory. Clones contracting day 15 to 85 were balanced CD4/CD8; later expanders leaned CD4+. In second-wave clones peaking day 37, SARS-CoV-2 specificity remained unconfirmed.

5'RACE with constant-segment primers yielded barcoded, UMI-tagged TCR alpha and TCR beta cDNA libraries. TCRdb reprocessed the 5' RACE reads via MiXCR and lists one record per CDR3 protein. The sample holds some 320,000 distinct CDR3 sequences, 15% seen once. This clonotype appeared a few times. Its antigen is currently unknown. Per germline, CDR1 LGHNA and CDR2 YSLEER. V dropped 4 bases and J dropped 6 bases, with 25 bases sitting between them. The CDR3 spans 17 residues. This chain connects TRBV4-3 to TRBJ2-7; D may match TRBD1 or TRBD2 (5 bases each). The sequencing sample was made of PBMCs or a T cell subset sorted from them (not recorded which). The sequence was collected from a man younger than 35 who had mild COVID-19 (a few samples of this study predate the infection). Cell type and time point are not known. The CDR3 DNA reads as TGCGCCAGCAGCCCTCAAGGGCTAGCATCGGGGACGGTCGAGCAGTACTTC. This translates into CASSPQGLASGTVEQYF.